Described below is a single T cell receptor beta chain sequence and its context. Its specificity is unknown. The source of the sample is a study of cytomegalovirus exposure and HLA in healthy donors. The study's findings and limits: As immune exposure information, only CMV serostatus was available.

V was clipped by 2 bases and J by 4 bases; unmatched bases: 5. The germline V gene has CDR1 MNHEY and CDR2 SVGAGI. The CDR3 sequence is 14 residues long. In the PCR, 60 Vbeta and 13 Jbeta primers were used. TCRdb's copy holds only in-frame clones and misses some; the assay was immunoSEQ multiplex PCR. The repertoire has about 200,000 clones, 65% to 80% of them found once; the top ten carry 3.5% to 5%. Sequenced sample: PBMCs. The clonotype originates from a woman in her 30s in good health and CMV-seropositive. The chain joins TRBV6-5 to TRBJ2-7, with TRBD1 matching over 7 bases. This CDR3 is CASSYADRAYEQYF. The DNA of the CDR3 is TGTGCCAGCAGTTACGCCGACAGGGCGTACGAGCAGTACTTC.